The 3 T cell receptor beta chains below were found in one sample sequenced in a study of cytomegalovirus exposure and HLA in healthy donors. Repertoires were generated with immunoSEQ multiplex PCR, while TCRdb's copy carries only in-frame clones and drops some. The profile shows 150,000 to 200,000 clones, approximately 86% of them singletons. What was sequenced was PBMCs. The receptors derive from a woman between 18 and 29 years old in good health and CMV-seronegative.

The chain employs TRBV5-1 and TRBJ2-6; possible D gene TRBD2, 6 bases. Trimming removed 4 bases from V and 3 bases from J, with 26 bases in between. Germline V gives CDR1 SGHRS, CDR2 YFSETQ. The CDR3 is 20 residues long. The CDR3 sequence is CASSPREAGSILGGANVLTF. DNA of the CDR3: TGCGCCAGCAGCCCGCGTGAGGCGGGGAGCATCCTTGGTGGGGCCAACGTCCTGACTTTC.

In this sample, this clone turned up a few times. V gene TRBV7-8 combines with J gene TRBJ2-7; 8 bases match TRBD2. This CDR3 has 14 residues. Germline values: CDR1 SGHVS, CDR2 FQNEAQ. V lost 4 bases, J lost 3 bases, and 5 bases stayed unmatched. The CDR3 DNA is TGTGCCAGCAGCTATAAACTAGCGGACTACGAGCAGTACTTC. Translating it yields CASSYKLADYEQYF. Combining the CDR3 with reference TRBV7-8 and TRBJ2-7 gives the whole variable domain GAGVSQSPRYKVAKRGQDVALRCDPISGHVSLFWYQQALGQGPEFLTYFQNEAQLDKSGLPSDRFFAERPEGSVSTLKIQRTQQEDSAVYLCASSYKLADYEQYFGPGTRLTVT.

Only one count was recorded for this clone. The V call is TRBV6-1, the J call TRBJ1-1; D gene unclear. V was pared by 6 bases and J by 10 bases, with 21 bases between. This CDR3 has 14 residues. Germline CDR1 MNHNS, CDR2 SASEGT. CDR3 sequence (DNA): TGTGCCAGCAGCCCCCGGGAGGGTTCAGGAGGAGCTTTCTTT. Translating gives CASSPREGSGGAFF.